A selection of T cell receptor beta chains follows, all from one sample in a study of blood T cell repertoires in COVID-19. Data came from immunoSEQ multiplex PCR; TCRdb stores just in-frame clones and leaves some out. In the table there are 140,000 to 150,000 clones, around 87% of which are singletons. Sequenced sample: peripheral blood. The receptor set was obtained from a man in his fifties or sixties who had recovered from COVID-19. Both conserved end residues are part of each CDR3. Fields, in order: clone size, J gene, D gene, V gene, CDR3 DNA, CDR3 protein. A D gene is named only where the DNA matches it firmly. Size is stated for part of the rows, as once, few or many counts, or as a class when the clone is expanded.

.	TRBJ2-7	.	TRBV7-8	TGTGCCAGCAGCTTAACGCGCCAGGGGTACGAGCAGTACTTC	CASSLTRQGYEQYF
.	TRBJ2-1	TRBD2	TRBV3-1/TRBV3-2	TGTGCCAGCAGCCAAGATGGTAATAGCGGGGCATACAATGAGCAGTTCTTC	CASSQDGNSGAYNEQFF
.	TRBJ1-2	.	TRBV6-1	TGTGCCAGCAGTGAAGCAAGCAGGGTAAAAGGCTACACCTTC	CASSEASRVKGYTF
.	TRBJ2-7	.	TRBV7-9	TGTGCCAGTCAGCAGGAGGGCGAGCAGTACTTC	CASQQEGEQYF
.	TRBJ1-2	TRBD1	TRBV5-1	TGCGCCAGCAGCTCGCTCCCGGGACAGCCGGGAAATGGCTACACCTTC	CASSSLPGQPGNGYTF
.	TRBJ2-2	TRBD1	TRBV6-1	TGTGCCAGCAGTGAGCCGGGACAGGGAATGACCGGGGAGCTGTTTTTT	CASSEPGQGMTGELFF
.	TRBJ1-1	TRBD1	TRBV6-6	TGTGCCAGCAGTGGAACAGGGGACACTGAAGCTTTCTTT	CASSGTGDTEAFF
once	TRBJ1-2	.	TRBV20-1	TGCAGTGCCAGGACAGCGGGAGGCTACACCTTC	CSARTAGGYTF
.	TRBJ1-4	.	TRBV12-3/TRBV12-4	TGTGCCAGCAGCACTCAAGAAAAACTGTTTTTT	CASSTQEKLFF
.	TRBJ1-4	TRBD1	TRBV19	TGTGCCAGTAGTTGGGACAGGGAAAAAGAACTGTTTTTT	CASSWDREKELFF
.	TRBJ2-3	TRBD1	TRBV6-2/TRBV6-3	TGTGCCAGCAGTTCCCGGGACAGGGGCTTCACAGATACGCAGTATTTT	CASSSRDRGFTDTQYF
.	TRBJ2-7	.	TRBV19	TGTGCCAGTAGTATGACAGCTAGCTCCTACGAGCAGTACTTC	CASSMTASSYEQYF
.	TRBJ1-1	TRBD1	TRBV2	TGTGCCAGCAGTAGACAGGGGGTGAACACTGAAGCTTTCTTT	CASSRQGVNTEAFF
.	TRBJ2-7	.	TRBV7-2	TGTGCCAGCAGCTCGACCGGGACTTCCTACGAGCAGTACTTC	CASSSTGTSYEQYF
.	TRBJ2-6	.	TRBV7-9	TGTGCCAGCAGCCCGGGAGCCTACTCTGGGGCCAACGTCCTGACTTTC	CASSPGAYSGANVLTF
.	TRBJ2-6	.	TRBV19	TGTGCCAGTAGTGGTCAGTTTGATGGGGCCAACGTCCTGACTTTC	CASSGQFDGANVLTF
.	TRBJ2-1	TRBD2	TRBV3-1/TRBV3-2	TGTGCCAGCAGTCCTCGACTAGCGGGGATACACAATGAGCAGTTCTTC	CASSPRLAGIHNEQFF
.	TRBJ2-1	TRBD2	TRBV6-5	TGTGCCAGCAGGAGGACTAGCGGGGCTTACAATGAGCAGTTCTTC	CASRRTSGAYNEQFF
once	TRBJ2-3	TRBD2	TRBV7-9	TGTGCCAGCAGCCGACGGGGGGGCCTCTTTGGCACAGATACGCAGTATTTT	CASSRRGGLFGTDTQYF
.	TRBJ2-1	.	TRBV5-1	TGCGCCAGCAGCCTAGGGGTAGCCCGCAATGAGCAGTTCTTC	CASSLGVARNEQFF
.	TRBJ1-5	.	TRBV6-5	TGTGCCAGCGCACAGAGTAGCAATCAGCCCCAGCATTTT	CASAQSSNQPQHF
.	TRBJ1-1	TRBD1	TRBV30	TGTGCCTGGATCGGGACAGGGTTTGAAGCTTTCTTT	CAWIGTGFEAFF
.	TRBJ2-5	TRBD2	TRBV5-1	TGCGCCAGCGGAACTAGCGGGGGGGCCTGGGAGACCCAGTACTTC	CASGTSGGAWETQYF
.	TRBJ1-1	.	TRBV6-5	TGTGCCAGCAGTTATGGAGGCGAAGCTTTCTTT	CASSYGGEAFF
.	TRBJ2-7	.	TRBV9	TGTGCCAGCGCACCTACGAGGGTAGTTACCGAGCAGTACTTC	CASAPTRVVTEQYF
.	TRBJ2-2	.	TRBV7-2	TGTGCCAGCAGCTTAAACAGGGTGAACACCGGGGAGCTGTTTTTT	CASSLNRVNTGELFF
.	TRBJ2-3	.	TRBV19	TGTGCCAGTAGTATAACCGGGGCAGATACGCAGTATTTT	CASSITGADTQYF
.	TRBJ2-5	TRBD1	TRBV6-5	TGTGCCAGCAGCATGACAGGGGGCACAGAGACCCAGTACTTC	CASSMTGGTETQYF
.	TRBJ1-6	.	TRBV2	TGTGCCAGCAGTGGGGACGGGAGGAATTCACCCCTCCACTTT	CASSGDGRNSPLHF
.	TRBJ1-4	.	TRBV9	TGTGCCAGCAGCTCCGGACAGATGAATGAAAAACTGTTTTTT	CASSSGQMNEKLFF
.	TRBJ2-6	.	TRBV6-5	TGTGCCAGCAGTTACGCGAGCTCTGGGGCCAACGTCCTGACTTTC	CASSYASSGANVLTF
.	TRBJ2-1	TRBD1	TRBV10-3	TGTGCCATCAGCGACAGGGGGCGCAGCGATGAGCAGTTCTTC	CAISDRGRSDEQFF
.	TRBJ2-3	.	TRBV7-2	TGTGCCAGCAGCTTAGTACCCGGGACTAGCACAGATACGCAGTATTTT	CASSLVPGTSTDTQYF
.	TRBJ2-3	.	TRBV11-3	TGTGCCAGCAGCCCCCGCGGGTTGGGGGGAGATACGCAGTATTTT	CASSPRGLGGDTQYF
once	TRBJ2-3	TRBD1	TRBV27	TGTGCCAGCAGTCCTACAGGGGCCCCCACAGATACGCAGTATTTT	CASSPTGAPTDTQYF
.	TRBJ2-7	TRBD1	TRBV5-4	TGTGCCAGCAGCATGGGACAGGGTCCTTACGAGCAGTACTTC	CASSMGQGPYEQYF
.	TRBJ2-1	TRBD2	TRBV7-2	TGTGCCAGCAGCTCCCCCCTCAGCGGGGGGGCCTCCTACAATGAGCAGTTCTTC	CASSSPLSGGASYNEQFF
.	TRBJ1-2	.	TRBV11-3	TGTGCCAGCGGTGGCACCTATGGCTACACCTTC	CASGGTYGYTF
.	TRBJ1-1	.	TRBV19	TGTGCCAGTAGGGGGACTCTACTGAACACTGAAGCTTTCTTT	CASRGTLLNTEAFF
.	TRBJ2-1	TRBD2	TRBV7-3	TGTGCCAGCAGCTTAACAGGGAGGGATGAGCAGTTCTTC	CASSLTGRDEQFF
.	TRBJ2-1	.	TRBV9	TGTGCCAGCAGCCCCCGACTGGACTACAATGAGCAGTTCTTC	CASSPRLDYNEQFF